This TCR beta chain was profiled in a study of T cells expressing NK-cell markers. TCRdb re-called the 5' RACE reads; every CDR3 protein appears as one record, without DNA. This sample's table has about 460,000 distinct CDR3 sequences. The CDR3 totals 13 residues. Germline V gene lookup returns CDR1 DFQATT and CDR2 SNEGSKA (reference sequence). The V and J genes are TRBV20-1 and TRBJ2-7; the D gene TCRdb calls, TRBD2, cannot be checked with no DNA. The source material was blood T cells: a sorted CD56 or NKG2C T cell subset, CD4+ or CD8+ T cells, or bulk PBMC T cells (not recorded which). The receptor was derived from a woman aged 45-65 years in good health. The CDR3 reads CSARRPSSYEQYF.